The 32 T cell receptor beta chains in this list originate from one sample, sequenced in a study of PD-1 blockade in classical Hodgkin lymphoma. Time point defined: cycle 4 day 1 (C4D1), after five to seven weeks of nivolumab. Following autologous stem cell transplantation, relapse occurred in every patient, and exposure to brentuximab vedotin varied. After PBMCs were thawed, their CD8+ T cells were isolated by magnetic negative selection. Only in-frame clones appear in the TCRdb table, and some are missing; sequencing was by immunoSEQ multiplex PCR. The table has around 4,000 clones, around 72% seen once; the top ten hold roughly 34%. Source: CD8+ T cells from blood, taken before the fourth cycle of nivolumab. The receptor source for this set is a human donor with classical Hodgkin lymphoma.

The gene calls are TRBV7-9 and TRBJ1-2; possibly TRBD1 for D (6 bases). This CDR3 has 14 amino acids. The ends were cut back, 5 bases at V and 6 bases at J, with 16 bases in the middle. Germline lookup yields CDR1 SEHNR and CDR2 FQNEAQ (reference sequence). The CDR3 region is CASSLHSGADGYTF. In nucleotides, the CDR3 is TGTGCCAGCAGCCTTCACTCGGGGGCCGATGGCTACACCTTC.

The CDR3 is CASRALVAGAGELFF. The CDR3, as DNA: TGCGCCAGCAGGGCGCTAGTAGCGGGAGCCGGGGAGCTGTTTTTT. J is TRBJ2-2 and V is TRBV10-1, with 9 nucleotides matching TRBD2. Unmatched junction bases numbered 8, after V lost 6 bases and J lost 6 bases. CDR3 length: 15 residues. Germline V CDR1 and CDR2: WNHNN, SYGVQD (reference sequence).

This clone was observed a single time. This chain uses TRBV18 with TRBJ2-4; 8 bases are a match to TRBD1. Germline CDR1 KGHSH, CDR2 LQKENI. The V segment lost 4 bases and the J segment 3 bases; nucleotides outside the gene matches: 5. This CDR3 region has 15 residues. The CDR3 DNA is TGTGCCAGCTCACGACACAGGGGGGTCAAAAACATTCAGTACTTC. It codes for CASSRHRGVKNIQYF.

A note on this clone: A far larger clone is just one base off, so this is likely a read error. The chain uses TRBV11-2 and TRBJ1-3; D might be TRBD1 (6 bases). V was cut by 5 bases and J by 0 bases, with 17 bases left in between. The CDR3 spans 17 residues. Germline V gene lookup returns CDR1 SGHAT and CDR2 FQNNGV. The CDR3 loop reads CASSQERQASSGNTIYF. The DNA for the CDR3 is TGTGCCAGCAGCCAAGAGCGACAGGCGAGCTCTGGAAACACCATATATTTT.

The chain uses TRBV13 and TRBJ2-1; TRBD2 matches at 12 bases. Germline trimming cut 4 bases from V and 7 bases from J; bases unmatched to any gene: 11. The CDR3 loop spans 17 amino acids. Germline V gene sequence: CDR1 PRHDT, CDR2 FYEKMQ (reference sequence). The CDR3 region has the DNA TGTGCCAGCAGCTCGGCTTTACTAGCGGGGGGCCCTAATGAGCAGTTCTTC. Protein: CASSSALLAGGPNEQFF.

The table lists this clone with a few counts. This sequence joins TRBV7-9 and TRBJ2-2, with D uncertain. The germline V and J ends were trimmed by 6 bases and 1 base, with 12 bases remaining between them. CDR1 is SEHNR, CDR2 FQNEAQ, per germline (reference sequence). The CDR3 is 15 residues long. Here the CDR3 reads CASRRVPLNTGELFF. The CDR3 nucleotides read TGTGCCAGCAGACGAGTCCCCCTGAACACCGGGGAGCTGTTTTTT.

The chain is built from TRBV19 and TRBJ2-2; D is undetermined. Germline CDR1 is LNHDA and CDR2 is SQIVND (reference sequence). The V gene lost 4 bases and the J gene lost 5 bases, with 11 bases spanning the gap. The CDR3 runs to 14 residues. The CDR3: CASSKGWDTGELFF. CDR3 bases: TGTGCCAGTAGTAAAGGGTGGGATACCGGGGAGCTGTTTTTT.

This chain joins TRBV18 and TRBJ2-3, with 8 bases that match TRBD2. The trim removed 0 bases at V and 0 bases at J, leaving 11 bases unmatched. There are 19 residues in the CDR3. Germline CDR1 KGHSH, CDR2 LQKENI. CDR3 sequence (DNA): TGTGCCAGCTCACCACCGGAGTTAGCGGGATGGACGAGCACAGATACGCAGTATTTT. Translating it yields CASSPPELAGWTSTDTQYF.

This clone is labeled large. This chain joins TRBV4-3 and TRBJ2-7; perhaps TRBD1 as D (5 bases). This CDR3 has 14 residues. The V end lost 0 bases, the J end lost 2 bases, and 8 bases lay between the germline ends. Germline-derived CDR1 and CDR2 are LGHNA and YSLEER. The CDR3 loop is CASSQDLGAYEQYF. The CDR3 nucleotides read TGCGCCAGCAGCCAAGATTTAGGGGCCTACGAGCAGTACTTC.

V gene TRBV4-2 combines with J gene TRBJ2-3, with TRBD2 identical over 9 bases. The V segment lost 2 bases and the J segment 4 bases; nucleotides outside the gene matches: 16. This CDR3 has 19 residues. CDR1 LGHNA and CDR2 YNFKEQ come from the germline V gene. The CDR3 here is CASSQNSRRSGGPADTQYF. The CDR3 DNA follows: TGTGCCAGCAGCCAAAACTCAAGGCGGAGCGGGGGGCCCGCAGATACGCAGTATTTT.

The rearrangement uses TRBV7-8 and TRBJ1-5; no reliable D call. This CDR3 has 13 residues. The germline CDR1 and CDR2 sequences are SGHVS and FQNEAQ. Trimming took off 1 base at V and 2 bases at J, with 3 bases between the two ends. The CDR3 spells CASSLDGNQPQHF. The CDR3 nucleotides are TGTGCCAGCAGCTTAGACGGCAATCAGCCCCAGCATTTT.

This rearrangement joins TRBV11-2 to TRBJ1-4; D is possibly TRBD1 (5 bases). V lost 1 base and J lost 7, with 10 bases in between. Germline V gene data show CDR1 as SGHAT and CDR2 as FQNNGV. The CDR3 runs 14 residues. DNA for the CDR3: TGTGCCAGCAGCTTAGTCGGGGGAGGTGAAAAACTGTTTTTT. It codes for CASSLVGGGEKLFF.

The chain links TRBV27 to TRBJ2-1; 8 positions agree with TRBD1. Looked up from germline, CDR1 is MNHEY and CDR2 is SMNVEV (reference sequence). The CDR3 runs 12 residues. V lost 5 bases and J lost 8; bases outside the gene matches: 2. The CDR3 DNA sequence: TGTGCCAGCAGTGTGACAGGGGATGAGCAGTTCTTC. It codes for CASSVTGDEQFF.

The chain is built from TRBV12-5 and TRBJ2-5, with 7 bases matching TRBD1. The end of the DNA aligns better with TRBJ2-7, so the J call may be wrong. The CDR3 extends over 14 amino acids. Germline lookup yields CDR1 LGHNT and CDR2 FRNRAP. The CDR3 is CASGFGQDSYEQYF. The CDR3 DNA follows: TGTGCTAGTGGTTTCGGACAGGACTCCTACGAGCAGTACTTC.

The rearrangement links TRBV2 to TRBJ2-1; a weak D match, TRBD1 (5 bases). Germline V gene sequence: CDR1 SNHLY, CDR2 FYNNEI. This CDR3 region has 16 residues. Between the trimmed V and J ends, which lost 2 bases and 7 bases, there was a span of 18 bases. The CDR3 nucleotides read TGTGCCAGCAGTGAAATCGTCAGGGTACTTGGAAATGAGCAGTTCTTC. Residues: CASSEIVRVLGNEQFF.

The CDR3 DNA is TGTGCCAGCAGCCAACTGGCGACCTCCTACAATGAGCAGTTCTTC. Its translation: CASSQLATSYNEQFF. V usage is TRBV14 and J usage is TRBJ2-1; no clear D gene. The CDR3 runs 15 residues. Germline V gene data show CDR1 as SGHDN and CDR2 as FVKESK. Trimming stripped 2 bases from V and 0 bases from J, with 8 bases between. The variable domain in full, with the rest retrieved from reference TRBV14 and TRBJ2-1, is EAGVTQFPSHSVIEKGQTVTLRCDPISGHDNLYWYRRVMGKEIKFLLHFVKESKQDESGMPNNRFLAERTGGTYSTLKVQPAELEDSGVYFCASSQLATSYNEQFFGPGTRLTVL.

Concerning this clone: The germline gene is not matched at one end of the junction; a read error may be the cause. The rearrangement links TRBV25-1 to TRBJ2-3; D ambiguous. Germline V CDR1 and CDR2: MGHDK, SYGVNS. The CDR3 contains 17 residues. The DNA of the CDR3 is TGTGCCTGCAGTGAATATGAGTGGCTACACTACACAGATACGCAGTATTTT. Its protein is CACSEYEWLHYTDTQYF.

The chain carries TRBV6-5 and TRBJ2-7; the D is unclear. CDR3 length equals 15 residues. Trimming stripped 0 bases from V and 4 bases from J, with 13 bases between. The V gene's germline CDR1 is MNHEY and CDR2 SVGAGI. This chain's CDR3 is CASSYSTRNSYEQYF. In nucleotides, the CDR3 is TGTGCCAGCAGTTACTCAACCCGGAATTCGTACGAGCAGTACTTC.

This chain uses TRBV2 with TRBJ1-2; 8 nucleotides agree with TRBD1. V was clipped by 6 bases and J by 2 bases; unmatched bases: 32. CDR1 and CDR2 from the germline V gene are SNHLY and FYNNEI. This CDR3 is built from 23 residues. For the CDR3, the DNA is TGTGCCAGCAGCCAAAGGGGGCCCGCAGGGGGCGCCGTGACCGACAATACCAACTATGGCTACACCTTC. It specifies CASSQRGPAGGAVTDNTNYGYTF.

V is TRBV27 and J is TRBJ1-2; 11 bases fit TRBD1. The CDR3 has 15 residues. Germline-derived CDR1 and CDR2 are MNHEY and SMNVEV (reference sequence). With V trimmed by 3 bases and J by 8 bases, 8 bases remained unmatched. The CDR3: CASSLKDRGLGGYTF. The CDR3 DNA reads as TGTGCCAGCAGTTTGAAGGACAGGGGGCTGGGGGGCTACACCTTC.

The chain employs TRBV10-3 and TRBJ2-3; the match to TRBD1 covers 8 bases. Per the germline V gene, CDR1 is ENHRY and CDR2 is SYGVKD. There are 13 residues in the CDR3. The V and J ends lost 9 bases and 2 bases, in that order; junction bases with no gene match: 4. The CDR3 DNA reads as TGTGCCATAAGGGACAGGCCCACAGATACGCAGTATTTT. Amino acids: CAIRDRPTDTQYF.

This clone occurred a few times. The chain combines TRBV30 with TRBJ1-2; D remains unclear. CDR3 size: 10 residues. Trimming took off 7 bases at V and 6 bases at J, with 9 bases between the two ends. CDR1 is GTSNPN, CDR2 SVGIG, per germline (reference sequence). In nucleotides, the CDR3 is TGTGCCTTTGGAAAGAATGGCTACACCTTC. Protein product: CAFGKNGYTF.

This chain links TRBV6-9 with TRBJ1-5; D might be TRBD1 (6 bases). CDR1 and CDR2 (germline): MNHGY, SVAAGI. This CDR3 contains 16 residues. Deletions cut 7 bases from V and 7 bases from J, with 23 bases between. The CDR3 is CASTIMGGAPEQPQHF. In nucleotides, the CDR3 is TGTGCCAGCACCATCATGGGGGGGGCACCGGAACAGCCCCAGCATTTT.

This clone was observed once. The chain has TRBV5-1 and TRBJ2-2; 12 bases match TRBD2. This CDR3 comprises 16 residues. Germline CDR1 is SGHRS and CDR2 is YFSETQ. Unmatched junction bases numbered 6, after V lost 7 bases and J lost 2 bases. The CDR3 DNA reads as TGCGCCAGCGGTCGGACTAGCGGGATTAACACCGGGGAGCTGTTTTTT. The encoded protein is CASGRTSGINTGELFF.

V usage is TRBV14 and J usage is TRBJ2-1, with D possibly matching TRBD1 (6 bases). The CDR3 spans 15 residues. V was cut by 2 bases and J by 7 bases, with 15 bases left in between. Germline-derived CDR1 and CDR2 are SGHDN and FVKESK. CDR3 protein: CASSQRTGQGNEQFF. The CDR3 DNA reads TGTGCCAGCAGCCAAAGAACGGGGCAGGGGAATGAGCAGTTCTTC.

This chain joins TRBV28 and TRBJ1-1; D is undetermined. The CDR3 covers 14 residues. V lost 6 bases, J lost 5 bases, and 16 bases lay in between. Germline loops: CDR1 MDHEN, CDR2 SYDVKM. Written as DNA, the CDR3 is TGTGCCAGCAGACCCGATGCGGGGAAAACTGAAGCTTTCTTT. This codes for CASRPDAGKTEAFF.

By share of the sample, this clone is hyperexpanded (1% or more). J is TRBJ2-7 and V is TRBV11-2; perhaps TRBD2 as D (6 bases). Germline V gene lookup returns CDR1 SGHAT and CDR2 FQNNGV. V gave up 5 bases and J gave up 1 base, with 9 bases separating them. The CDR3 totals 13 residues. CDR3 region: CASSVTSSYEQYF. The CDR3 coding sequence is TGTGCCAGCAGCGTGACTAGTTCCTACGAGCAGTACTTC. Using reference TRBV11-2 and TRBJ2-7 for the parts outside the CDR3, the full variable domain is EAGVAQSPRYKIIEKRQSVAFWCNPISGHATLYWYQQILGQGPKLLIQFQNNGVVDDSQLPKDRFSAERLKGVDSTLKIQPAKLEDSAVYLCASSVTSSYEQYFGPGTRLTVT.

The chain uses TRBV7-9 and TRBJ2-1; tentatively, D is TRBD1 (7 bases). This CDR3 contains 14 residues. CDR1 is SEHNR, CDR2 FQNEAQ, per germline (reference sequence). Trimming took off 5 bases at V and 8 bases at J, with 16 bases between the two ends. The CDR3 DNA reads TGTGCCAGCAGCGCTAGACAGGGAGGCGATGAGCAGTTCTTC. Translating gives CASSARQGGDEQFF.

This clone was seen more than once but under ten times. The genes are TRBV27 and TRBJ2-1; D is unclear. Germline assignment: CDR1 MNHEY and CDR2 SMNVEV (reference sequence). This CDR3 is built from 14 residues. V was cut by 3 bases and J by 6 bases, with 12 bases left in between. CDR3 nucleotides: TGTGCCAGCAGTTTGGTCTACATAGGCAATGAGCAGTTCTTC. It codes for CASSLVYIGNEQFF.

CDR3 DNA sequence: TGTGCCAGCAGCCTCCCTCTAGGATACGAGCAGTACGTC. Amino acids: CASSLPLGYEQYV. The chain employs TRBV5-6 and TRBJ2-7, with D unresolved. V was clipped by 4 bases and J by 4 bases, with 12 bases between them. This CDR3 is built from 13 residues. The germline CDR1 and CDR2 sequences are SGHDT and YYEEEE.

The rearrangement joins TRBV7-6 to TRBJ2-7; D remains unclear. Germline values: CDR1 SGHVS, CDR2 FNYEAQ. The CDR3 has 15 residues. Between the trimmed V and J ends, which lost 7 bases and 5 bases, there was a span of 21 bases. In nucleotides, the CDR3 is TGTGCCAGCACCCCTTATGACCTAGGAGTCGACGAGCAGTACTTC. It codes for CASTPYDLGVDEQYF.

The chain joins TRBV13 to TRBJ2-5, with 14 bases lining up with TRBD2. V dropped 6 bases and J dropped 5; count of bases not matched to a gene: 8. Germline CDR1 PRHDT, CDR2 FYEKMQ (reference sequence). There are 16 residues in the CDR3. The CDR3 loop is CASSRTSGGIGETQYF. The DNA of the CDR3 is TGTGCCAGCAGTCGGACTAGCGGGGGGATCGGGGAGACCCAGTACTTC.